A selection of T cell receptor beta chains follows, all from one sample in a study of T-cell reconstitution after alpha-beta-depleted transplantation in children. MiXCR was run by TCRdb on the PCR reads, yielding one entry per CDR3 protein. This table holds about 580,000 distinct CDR3 sequences, under 30% found once. The sample here was PBMCs, mostly from graft donor cells, taken 360 days after TCRalphabeta/CD19-depleted stem cell transplant. These receptors were obtained from a boy younger than two who had a stem cell transplant for acute myeloid leukemia, so the T cells may come from the graft donor. Each CDR3 is given with its conserved first and last residue. The order of the fields is clone size, D gene, V gene, J gene, CDR3 protein, CDR3 DNA. A D gene is named only where the DNA matches it firmly. Rows give clone size only sometimes, using once, few, many, or a class for an expanded clone.

clone size: NA
D gene: NA
V gene: TRBV20-1
J gene: TRBJ2-1
CDR3 protein: CSARGTKWSYEQFF
CDR3 DNA: TGCAGTGCCCGTGGGACCAAGTGGAGCTATGAGCAGTTCTTC

clone size: few
D gene: NA
V gene: TRBV6-5
J gene: TRBJ1-1
CDR3 protein: CASSYNGLAFF
CDR3 DNA: TGTGCCAGCAGTTACAATGGGCTGGCTTTCTTT

clone size: once
D gene: NA
V gene: TRBV29-1
J gene: TRBJ2-2
CDR3 protein: CSVEEVPGELFF
CDR3 DNA: TGCAGCGTTGAGGAGGTCCCCGGGGAGCTGTTTTTT

clone size: NA
D gene: NA
V gene: TRBV7-2
J gene: TRBJ2-3
CDR3 protein: CASSWPRDTSTDTQYF
CDR3 DNA: TGTGCCAGCAGCTGGCCCCGGGACACCAGCACAGATACGCAGTATTTT

clone size: many
D gene: NA
V gene: TRBV15
J gene: TRBJ2-1
CDR3 protein: CATSRDGDTNYNEQFF
CDR3 DNA: TGTGCCACCAGCAGAGATGGTGACACCAACTACAATGAGCAGTTCTTC

clone size: once
D gene: NA
V gene: TRBV25-1
J gene: TRBJ2-1
CDR3 protein: CASSGVGGGWNNEQFF
CDR3 DNA: TGTGCCAGCAGCGGAGTAGGGGGGGGGTGGAACAATGAGCAGTTCTTC

clone size: NA
D gene: NA
V gene: TRBV6-2/TRBV6-3
J gene: TRBJ2-7
CDR3 protein: CASSFDRTYEQYF
CDR3 DNA: TGTGCCAGCAGTTTTGACAGGACGTACGAGCAGTACTTC

clone size: NA
D gene: NA
V gene: TRBV6-1
J gene: TRBJ1-5
CDR3 protein: CASRRDGEKPQHF
CDR3 DNA: TGTGCCAGCAGGCGGGACGGAGAGAAGCCCCAGCATTTT

clone size: many
D gene: NA
V gene: TRBV6-2/TRBV6-3
J gene: TRBJ1-6
CDR3 protein: CASSYSESRAPLHF
CDR3 DNA: TGTGCCAGCAGTTACTCGGAATCCAGGGCGCCCCTCCACTTT

clone size: NA
D gene: NA
V gene: TRBV7-9
J gene: TRBJ2-7
CDR3 protein: CASSFGWEQYF
CDR3 DNA: TGTGCCAGCAGCTTTGGTTGGGAGCAGTACTTC

clone size: many
D gene: NA
V gene: TRBV12-3/TRBV12-4
J gene: TRBJ2-2
CDR3 protein: CASSLSTRVKGELFF
CDR3 DNA: TGTGCCAGCAGTTTATCGACTAGAGTGAAAGGGGAGCTGTTTTTT

clone size: few
D gene: NA
V gene: TRBV2
J gene: TRBJ2-1
CDR3 protein: CASSELGGWNNEQFF
CDR3 DNA: TGTGCCAGCAGTGAACTCGGGGGCTGGAACAATGAGCAGTTCTTC

clone size: many
D gene: TRBD1
V gene: TRBV15
J gene: TRBJ1-6
CDR3 protein: CATSTTGWAYNSPLHF
CDR3 DNA: TGTGCCACCAGCACGACAGGGTGGGCCTATAATTCACCCCTCCACTTT

clone size: few
D gene: TRBD2
V gene: TRBV20-1
J gene: TRBJ2-5
CDR3 protein: CSARDWTSGRETQYF
CDR3 DNA: TGCAGTGCTAGAGATTGGACTAGCGGGAGGGAGACCCAGTACTTC

clone size: NA
D gene: TRBD2
V gene: TRBV3-1
J gene: TRBJ2-3
CDR3 protein: CVSSQTSGVSDTQYF
CDR3 DNA: TGTGTCAGCAGCCAGACTAGCGGGGTCTCAGATACGCAGTATTTT

clone size: few
D gene: TRBD2
V gene: TRBV6-2/TRBV6-3
J gene: TRBJ2-1
CDR3 protein: CASSYSRGGMLNEQFF
CDR3 DNA: TGTGCCAGCAGTTACTCGCGGGGGGGCATGTTGAATGAGCAGTTCTTC

clone size: few
D gene: TRBD2
V gene: TRBV10-2
J gene: TRBJ2-1
CDR3 protein: CASSPPGLVVSYNEQFF
CDR3 DNA: TGCGCCAGCAGCCCCCCGGGACTAGTTGTTTCCTACAATGAGCAGTTCTTC

clone size: NA
D gene: TRBD2
V gene: TRBV5-1
J gene: TRBJ2-5
CDR3 protein: CASSLGLAHETQYF
CDR3 DNA: TGCGCCAGCAGCTTGGGACTAGCGCATGAGACCCAGTACTTC

clone size: few
D gene: NA
V gene: TRBV20-1
J gene: TRBJ1-5
CDR3 protein: CSARDSGKSNQPQHF
CDR3 DNA: TGCAGTGCTAGAGATTCCGGGAAAAGCAATCAGCCCCAGCATTTT

clone size: once
D gene: NA
V gene: TRBV29-1
J gene: TRBJ1-2
CDR3 protein: CSVYREAYGYTF
CDR3 DNA: TGCAGCGTTTACAGGGAGGCCTATGGCTACACCTTC

clone size: NA
D gene: TRBD2
V gene: TRBV9
J gene: TRBJ2-1
CDR3 protein: CASSVAGGPGEQFF
CDR3 DNA: TGTGCCAGCAGCGTAGCGGGGGGGCCGGGTGAGCAGTTCTTC

clone size: many
D gene: NA
V gene: TRBV7-8
J gene: TRBJ2-6
CDR3 protein: CATTKGGRSGANVLTF
CDR3 DNA: TGTGCCACCACTAAAGGAGGGCGCTCTGGGGCCAACGTCCTGACTTTC

clone size: few
D gene: NA
V gene: TRBV29-1
J gene: TRBJ1-2
CDR3 protein: CSVDSGVHGYTF
CDR3 DNA: TGCAGCGTTGACTCAGGGGTGCATGGCTACACCTTC

clone size: many
D gene: NA
V gene: TRBV29-1
J gene: TRBJ2-2
CDR3 protein: CSVEAPHPNTGELFF
CDR3 DNA: TGCAGCGTTGAAGCCCCCCACCCTAACACCGGGGAGCTGTTTTTT

clone size: many
D gene: TRBD2
V gene: TRBV20-1
J gene: TRBJ2-1
CDR3 protein: CSASPGLDYEQFF
CDR3 DNA: TGCAGTGCTAGTCCCGGACTAGACTATGAGCAGTTCTTC

clone size: few
D gene: TRBD2
V gene: TRBV20-1
J gene: TRBJ2-3
CDR3 protein: CSAFIRSGGAKDTQYF
CDR3 DNA: TGCAGTGCTTTCATACGTAGCGGGGGGGCTAAAGATACGCAGTATTTT

clone size: many
D gene: TRBD2
V gene: TRBV20-1
J gene: TRBJ2-5
CDR3 protein: CSAIGERGGYQETQYF
CDR3 DNA: TGCAGTGCTATAGGGGAGCGGGGGGGGTACCAAGAGACCCAGTACTTC

clone size: few
D gene: NA
V gene: TRBV20-1
J gene: TRBJ1-2
CDR3 protein: CSARGTKDYGYTF
CDR3 DNA: TGCAGTGCTAGGGGCACAAAGGACTATGGCTACACCTTC

clone size: NA
D gene: NA
V gene: TRBV10-3
J gene: TRBJ2-4
CDR3 protein: CAISDGILAKNIQYF
CDR3 DNA: TGTGCCATCAGTGATGGGATTTTAGCCAAAAACATTCAGTACTTC

clone size: NA
D gene: TRBD1
V gene: TRBV24-1
J gene: TRBJ2-1
CDR3 protein: CATSDIGTGPFF
CDR3 DNA: TGTGCCACCAGTGATATAGGGACAGGGCCGTTCTTC

clone size: many
D gene: NA
V gene: TRBV28
J gene: TRBJ1-5
CDR3 protein: CASSSQNQPQHF
CDR3 DNA: TGTGCCAGCAGTTCCCAAAATCAGCCCCAGCATTTT

clone size: many
D gene: NA
V gene: TRBV20-1
J gene: TRBJ1-1
CDR3 protein: CSARRTPLPGPQAGNTEAFF
CDR3 DNA: TGCAGTGCTAGACGTACCCCACTGCCGGGTCCCCAGGCAGGGAACACTGAAGCTTTCTTT

clone size: NA
D gene: NA
V gene: TRBV7-8
J gene: TRBJ1-1
CDR3 protein: CASSLVGGPNTEAFF
CDR3 DNA: TGTGCCAGCAGCTTAGTAGGGGGACCGAACACTGAAGCTTTCTTT

clone size: NA
D gene: NA
V gene: TRBV12-3/TRBV12-4
J gene: TRBJ2-5
CDR3 protein: CASSLSEGHRETQYF
CDR3 DNA: TGTGCCAGCAGTTTATCCGAAGGCCACCGAGAGACCCAGTACTTC

clone size: NA
D gene: NA
V gene: TRBV4-3
J gene: TRBJ2-3
CDR3 protein: CASSQDGTATDTQYF
CDR3 DNA: TGCGCCAGCAGCCAAGATGGGACGGCCACAGATACGCAGTATTTT

clone size: many
D gene: NA
V gene: TRBV29-1
J gene: TRBJ2-1
CDR3 protein: CSAQVVRDNEQFF
CDR3 DNA: TGCAGCGCCCAAGTTGTTCGGGACAATGAGCAGTTCTTC

clone size: few
D gene: NA
V gene: TRBV18
J gene: TRBJ2-1
CDR3 protein: CASSPSGLYNEQFF
CDR3 DNA: TGTGCCAGCTCACCATCGGGACTTTACAATGAGCAGTTCTTC

clone size: few
D gene: NA
V gene: TRBV20-1
J gene: TRBJ2-5
CDR3 protein: CSAYRIQETQYF
CDR3 DNA: TGCAGTGCTTACCGGATCCAAGAGACCCAGTACTTC

clone size: NA
D gene: NA
V gene: TRBV7-2
J gene: TRBJ2-3
CDR3 protein: CASTRLGGVDTQYF
CDR3 DNA: TGTGCCAGCACCAGACTAGGCGGGGTAGATACGCAGTATTTT

clone size: many
D gene: NA
V gene: TRBV7-6
J gene: TRBJ2-2
CDR3 protein: CASSTGLITGELFF
CDR3 DNA: TGTGCCAGCAGCACGGGACTTATCACCGGGGAGCTGTTTTTT

clone size: many
D gene: NA
V gene: TRBV12-3/TRBV12-4
J gene: TRBJ1-1
CDR3 protein: CASSLSQMNTEAFF
CDR3 DNA: TGTGCCAGCAGTTTAAGTCAGATGAACACTGAAGCTTTCTTT

clone size: many
D gene: NA
V gene: TRBV12-3/TRBV12-4
J gene: TRBJ2-3
CDR3 protein: CASSLPGATDTQYF
CDR3 DNA: TGTGCCAGCAGTTTACCAGGGGCCACAGATACGCAGTATTTT

clone size: many
D gene: NA
V gene: TRBV10-2
J gene: TRBJ1-1
CDR3 protein: CASSPNRDTEAFF
CDR3 DNA: TGCGCCAGCAGTCCTAACAGGGACACTGAAGCTTTCTTT

clone size: NA
D gene: NA
V gene: TRBV9
J gene: TRBJ2-3
CDR3 protein: CASSPITDTQYF
CDR3 DNA: TGTGCCAGCAGCCCCATCACAGATACGCAGTATTTT

clone size: NA
D gene: TRBD1
V gene: TRBV12-3/TRBV12-4
J gene: TRBJ2-1
CDR3 protein: CASSWTGVYNEQFF
CDR3 DNA: TGTGCCAGCAGTTGGACAGGGGTATACAATGAGCAGTTCTTC

clone size: many
D gene: NA
V gene: TRBV5-6
J gene: TRBJ2-5
CDR3 protein: CASSLGSMGSGTQYF
CDR3 DNA: TGTGCCAGCAGCTTGGGCTCTATGGGAAGTGGGACCCAGTACTTC

clone size: many
D gene: TRBD1
V gene: TRBV6-5
J gene: TRBJ2-1
CDR3 protein: CASSQRQGRDEQFF
CDR3 DNA: TGTGCCAGCAGCCAACGACAGGGGCGGGATGAGCAGTTCTTC

clone size: NA
D gene: TRBD2
V gene: TRBV6-5
J gene: TRBJ2-5
CDR3 protein: CASSLHGSGGETQYF
CDR3 DNA: TGTGCCAGCAGCTTACACGGTAGCGGGGGAGAGACCCAGTACTTC

clone size: NA
D gene: NA
V gene: TRBV5-1
J gene: TRBJ2-7
CDR3 protein: CASSLEGGGRPYEQYF
CDR3 DNA: TGCGCCAGCAGCTTGGAGGGGGGAGGGCGACCCTACGAGCAGTACTTC

clone size: NA
D gene: TRBD2
V gene: TRBV20-1
J gene: TRBJ2-1
CDR3 protein: CSARDAASGTNEQFF
CDR3 DNA: TGCAGTGCTAGAGATGCGGCTAGCGGGACCAATGAGCAGTTCTTC

clone size: many
D gene: NA
V gene: TRBV29-1
J gene: TRBJ2-7
CDR3 protein: CSVAGTTYEQYF
CDR3 DNA: TGCAGCGTTGCAGGGACCACCTACGAGCAGTACTTC

clone size: few
D gene: NA
V gene: TRBV5-6
J gene: TRBJ2-7
CDR3 protein: CASSLIDSYEQYF
CDR3 DNA: TGTGCCAGCAGCTTGATTGATTCCTACGAGCAGTACTTC

clone size: many
D gene: NA
V gene: TRBV12-3/TRBV12-4
J gene: TRBJ1-1
CDR3 protein: CASSRQAAWENTEAFF
CDR3 DNA: TGTGCCAGCAGTCGACAGGCCGCATGGGAGAACACTGAAGCTTTCTTT

clone size: NA
D gene: TRBD1
V gene: TRBV10-3
J gene: TRBJ2-1
CDR3 protein: CAISESRTGIYNEQFF
CDR3 DNA: TGTGCCATCAGTGAGTCGAGGACAGGGATTTACAATGAGCAGTTCTTC

clone size: few
D gene: NA
V gene: TRBV24-1
J gene: TRBJ2-1
CDR3 protein: CATSDTSDNEQFF
CDR3 DNA: TGTGCCACCAGTGACACCAGTGACAATGAGCAGTTCTTC

clone size: few
D gene: NA
V gene: TRBV20-1
J gene: TRBJ2-1
CDR3 protein: CSATIIGNEQFF
CDR3 DNA: TGCAGTGCTACCATCATCGGCAATGAGCAGTTCTTC